Following are 17 T cell receptor beta chains from one sample sequenced in a study of PD-1 blockade in classical Hodgkin lymphoma. Using immunoSEQ multiplex PCR, the repertoire was profiled, and TCRdb retains in-frame clones only, with some absent. The table includes about 14,000 clones, around 84% detected once. Time point defined: newly diagnosed, previously untreated cHL patient sample. CD4+ T cells were purified from thawed PBMCs by negative selection. Material for sequencing was CD4+ T cells from blood. These receptors were taken from a human donor with classical Hodgkin lymphoma.

This rearrangement joins TRBV7-2 to TRBJ1-3; TRBD1 agrees at 9 bases. CDR1 is SGHTA and CDR2 is FQGNSA in the germline V gene. The junction had 10 bases not matched to a gene; V was cut back by 6 bases and J by 4 bases. The CDR3 totals 16 residues. The CDR3 is CASRTEGTGRGNTIYF. CDR3 DNA sequence: TGTGCCAGCAGGACAGAAGGGACAGGGCGAGGAAACACCATATATTTT.

The V and J genes are TRBV5-1 and TRBJ2-1, with 9 nucleotides matching TRBD1. V was pared by 0 bases and J by 8 bases, with 3 bases of the junction left unmatched. Looked up from germline, CDR1 is SGHRS and CDR2 is YFSETQ. CDR3 size: 14 residues. The DNA for the CDR3 is TGCGCCAGCAGCTTGGGGGACAGGGCGGATGAGCAGTTCTTC. This sequence encodes CASSLGDRADEQFF.

The gene calls are TRBV28 and TRBJ2-3; TRBD2 is a possible D gene (5 bases). The germline V gene encodes CDR1 MDHEN and CDR2 SYDVKM. Between the trimmed V and J ends, which lost 2 bases and 5 bases, there was a span of 20 bases. The CDR3 is 17 residues long. This chain's CDR3 is CASSLLTPSPAGDTQYF. In nucleotides, the CDR3 is TGTGCCAGCAGTTTACTGACCCCTTCCCCTGCGGGAGATACGCAGTATTTT.

This chain connects TRBV19 to TRBJ2-3; 16 positions agree with TRBD2. CDR1 and CDR2 (germline): LNHDA, SQIVND (reference sequence). J gave up 6 bases and V 3 bases, and 12 bases lay outside the gene matches. CDR3 length: 19 amino acids. As DNA, the CDR3 is TGTGCCAGTAGTATCACCGGGACTAGCGGGAGGGCCACGTTGGATACGCAGTATTTT. It specifies CASSITGTSGRATLDTQYF.

The chain is built from TRBV6-5 and TRBJ2-7; D gene uncertain. The V and J ends lost 1 base and 0 bases respectively, with 7 bases between them. The CDR3 loop spans 14 amino acids. Germline values: CDR1 MNHEY, CDR2 SVGAGI. CDR3 loop: CASSYWSGSYEQYF. The DNA of the CDR3 is TGTGCCAGCAGTTACTGGTCGGGCTCCTACGAGCAGTACTTC.

The rearrangement uses TRBV9 and TRBJ1-1; D remains unclear. The CDR3 has 13 amino acids. Germline values: CDR1 SGDLS, CDR2 YYNGEE. The V and J ends lost 3 bases and 4 bases respectively, with 10 bases between them. As DNA, the CDR3 is TGTGCCAGCAGCGCTGGGTCGGTCACTGAAGCTTTCTTT. Its protein product is CASSAGSVTEAFF.

The rearrangement links TRBV28 to TRBJ2-5; perhaps TRBD2 as D (6 bases). In germline, CDR1 is MDHEN, CDR2 SYDVKM. V lost 1 base, J lost 4 bases, and 10 bases lay in between. This CDR3 has 14 amino acids. As DNA, the CDR3 is TGTGCCAGCAGTTTATCCGGGAGCGGAGAGACCCAGTACTTC. Translated: CASSLSGSGETQYF.

This clone was found once. The rearrangement joins TRBV7-2 to TRBJ2-7, with 7 bases identical to TRBD2. The germline V gene encodes CDR1 SGHTA and CDR2 FQGNSA. V trimming: 1 base; J trimming: 4 bases; junction bases outside the gene matches: 16. This CDR3 comprises 18 residues. The CDR3 DNA reads as TGTGCCAGCAGCTTAGGAAAGCAGCGGCTAGCGGTTCGATACGAGCAGTACTTC. It encodes CASSLGKQRLAVRYEQYF.

This sequence joins TRBV2 and TRBJ2-1; the match to TRBD2 covers 15 bases. Germline-derived CDR1 and CDR2 are SNHLY and FYNNEI. Trimming removed 0 bases from V and 9 bases from J; junction bases left unmatched: 3. The CDR3 sequence is 16 residues long. CDR3 in amino acids: CASSEAPGLAGGEQFF. The CDR3 DNA reads TGTGCCAGCAGTGAAGCGCCGGGACTAGCGGGAGGTGAGCAGTTCTTC.

The chain carries TRBV9 and TRBJ2-5; 8 bases align to TRBD2. The CDR3 sequence is 18 residues long. Trimming at V came to 0 bases and at J to 1 base, leaving 11 bases not matched to a gene. CDR1 SGDLS and CDR2 YYNGEE come from the germline V gene. The CDR3 here is CASSVGVSGTRPQETQYF. DNA for the CDR3: TGTGCCAGCAGCGTAGGGGTTAGCGGGACGAGACCCCAAGAGACCCAGTACTTC.

The V and J genes are TRBV7-2 and TRBJ2-5, with unresolved D. V lost 7 bases to trimming and J lost 1 base, with 10 bases between them. There are 13 residues in the CDR3. The germline V gene has CDR1 SGHTA and CDR2 FQGNSA. The CDR3 loop reads CASTRRVQETQYF. DNA of the CDR3: TGTGCCAGCACCCGCCGAGTCCAAGAGACCCAGTACTTC.

The rearrangement links TRBV5-5 to TRBJ1-2; TRBD1 matches 7 bases. The CDR3 contains 14 residues. CDR1 SGHKS and CDR2 YYEKEE come from the germline V gene (reference sequence). J was trimmed by 3 bases and V by 4 bases; bases with no gene match: 6. The CDR3 coding sequence is TGTGCCAGCAGCCTCACAGGGGCGGACTATGGCTACACCTTC. Amino acids: CASSLTGADYGYTF.

Written as DNA, the CDR3 is TGTGCCAGCAAAACTAGCGAGGAAGAGACCCAGTACTTC. Protein: CASKTSEEETQYF. The chain links TRBV9 to TRBJ2-5; 7 nucleotides match TRBD2. The CDR3 is made up of 13 amino acids. Germline-derived CDR1 and CDR2 are SGDLS and YYNGEE. V dropped 6 bases and J dropped 3; count of bases not matched to a gene: 5. The whole variable domain, filled in from reference TRBV9 and TRBJ2-5, reads DSGVTQTPKHLITATGQRVTLRCSPRSGDLSVYWYQQSLDQGLQFLIQYYNGEERAKGNILERFSAQQFPDLHSELNLSSLELGDSALYFCASKTSEEETQYFGPGTRLLVL.

The chain carries TRBV7-2 and TRBJ1-2; D uncertain. V was cut by 1 base and J by 4 bases, with 22 bases left in between. Looked up from germline, CDR1 is SGHTA and CDR2 is FQGNSA. This CDR3 region has 18 residues. The CDR3 loop reads CASSLELVSLLSTYGYTF. CDR3 nucleotide sequence: TGTGCCAGCAGCTTAGAGTTGGTATCCCTCCTAAGCACCTATGGCTACACCTTC.

This chain links TRBV6-5 with TRBJ2-3, with 9 bases fitting TRBD2. This CDR3 is built from 15 residues. Germline CDR1 reads MNHEY; CDR2 reads SVGAGI. Trimming at V came to 3 bases and at J to 1 base, leaving 2 bases not matched to a gene. The CDR3 region is CASSYSGSRTDTQYF. The DNA of the CDR3 is TGTGCCAGCAGTTATAGCGGGAGTCGCACAGATACGCAGTATTTT.

This clone was picked up a small number of times. V and J are TRBV5-1 and TRBJ1-2; D is unresolved. The CDR3 extends over 13 amino acids. The germline gives CDR1 SGHRS, CDR2 YFSETQ. Trimming left V 0 bases short and J 4 bases short, with 7 bases between. CDR3 in amino acids: CASSLGQFYGYTF. CDR3 sequence (DNA): TGCGCCAGCAGCTTGGGTCAGTTCTATGGCTACACCTTC.

This clone was detected only once. V gene TRBV27 combines with J gene TRBJ1-6; D ambiguous. CDR1 MNHEY and CDR2 SMNVEV come from the germline V gene (reference sequence). CDR3 length equals 13 residues. V was shortened by 5 bases and J by 7 bases, with 9 bases between the two germline ends. The CDR3 coding sequence is TGTGCCAGCAGTATACGTGAAAATTCACCCCTCCACTTT. Protein sequence: CASSIRENSPLHF.